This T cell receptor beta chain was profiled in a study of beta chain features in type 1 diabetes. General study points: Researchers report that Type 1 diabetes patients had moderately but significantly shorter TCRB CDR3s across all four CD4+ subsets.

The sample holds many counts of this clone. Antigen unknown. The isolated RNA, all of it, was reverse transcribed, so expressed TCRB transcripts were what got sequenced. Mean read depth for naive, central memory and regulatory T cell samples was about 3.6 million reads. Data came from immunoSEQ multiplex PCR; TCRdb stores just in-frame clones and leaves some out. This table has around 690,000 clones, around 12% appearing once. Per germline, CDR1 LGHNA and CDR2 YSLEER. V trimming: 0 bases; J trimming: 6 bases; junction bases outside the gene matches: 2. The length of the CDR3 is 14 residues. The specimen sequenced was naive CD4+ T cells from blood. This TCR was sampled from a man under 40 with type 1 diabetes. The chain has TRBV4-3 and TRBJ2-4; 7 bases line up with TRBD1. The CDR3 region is CASSQDDRANIQYF. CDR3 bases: TGCGCCAGCAGCCAAGATGACAGGGCAAACATTCAGTACTTC.